The 6 T cell receptor beta chains listed next were all sequenced from one sample in a study of blood T cells in healthy people across ages. Alongside a J-beta primer mix, a sample-barcoded 5' primer served in a second PCR lasting roughly 6 to 11 cycles. Each CDR3 protein gets one entry after TCRdb re-called the 5' RACE reads with MiXCR. Among 540,000 or so distinct CDR3 sequences listed, 27% were seen once. The specimen sequenced was blood. The receptors here all came from a woman in her seventies in good health.

The sample holds a few counts of this clonotype. The rearrangement joins TRBV7-9 to TRBJ2-5; 9 bases map to TRBD1. With 5 bases clipped from V and 3 bases from J, the junction kept 4 bases outside the gene matches. The CDR3 runs 14 residues. The germline V gene encodes CDR1 SEHNR and CDR2 FQNEAQ (reference sequence). Here the CDR3 DNA reads TGTGCCAGCAGCCAGGGACAGGGTGAAGAGACCCAGTACTTC. Amino acids: CASSQGQGEETQYF. The full variable domain, with the rest looked up from reference TRBV7-9 and TRBJ2-5, is DTGVSQNPRHKITKRGQNVTFRCDPISEHNRLYWYRQTLGQGPEFLTYFQNEAQLEKSRLLSDRFSAERPKGSFSTLEIQRTEQGDSAMYLCASSQGQGEETQYFGPGTRLLVL.

This clonotype has just a few counts. This chain uses TRBV7-2 with TRBJ2-7, with unresolved D. The CDR3 consists of 13 residues. Looked up from germline, CDR1 is SGHTA and CDR2 is FQGNSA. Trimming took 3 bases from V and 3 from J, leaving 9 bases between them. CDR3 in amino acids: CASSLGRIYEQYF. CDR3 bases: TGTGCCAGCAGCTTGGGCAGAATCTACGAGCAGTACTTC. Looking up the rest from reference TRBV7-2 and TRBJ2-7 gives the full variable domain: GAGVSQSPSNKVTEKGKDVELRCDPISGHTALYWYRQSLGQGLEFLIYFQGNSAPDKSGLPSDRFSAERTGGSVSTLTIQRTQQEDSAVYLCASSLGRIYEQYFGPGTRLTVT.

As regards this clonotype: Just one base apart from a much larger clone, this may be a read error. The rearrangement joins TRBV20-1 to TRBJ2-1; D possibly uses TRBD1 or TRBD2 (6 bases each). Trimming took 6 bases from V and 2 from J, leaving 11 bases between them. The germline gives CDR1 DFQATT, CDR2 SNEGSKA (reference sequence). The length of the CDR3 is 13 residues. CDR3 DNA sequence: TGCAGTGCATTTGGGGGGCCCTACAATGAGCAGTTCTTC. As protein: CSAFGGPYNEQFF.

This clonotype was counted at least ten times. This chain joins TRBV6-2 or TRBV6-3 and TRBJ1-2; no clear D gene. This CDR3 region has 12 residues. Germline V gene data show CDR1 as MNHEY and CDR2 as SVGEGT. V was cut by 6 bases and J by 8 bases, with 13 bases left in between. CDR3 residues: CASRPTKSGYTF. CDR3 nucleotide sequence: TGTGCCAGCAGACCTACCAAGTCCGGCTACACCTTC.

The gene calls are TRBV6-4 and TRBJ2-2; D tentatively fits TRBD1 or TRBD2 (5 bases each). The CDR3 spans 14 residues. Trimming took 6 bases from V and 5 from J, leaving 13 bases between them. In germline, CDR1 is MRHNA, CDR2 SNTAGT. CDR3 coding DNA: TGTGCCAGCAGCCAGGGAGATGAAACCGGGGAGCTGTTTTTT. Translating gives CASSQGDETGELFF.

This clonotype occurred a few times. This rearrangement joins TRBV4-3 to TRBJ2-6; D is ambiguous. V shed 0 bases and J shed 1 base, with 13 bases lying between them. The CDR3 extends over 18 amino acids. Germline-derived CDR1 and CDR2 are LGHNA and YSLEER. CDR3 region: CASSQEWYSSSGANVLTF. The DNA of the CDR3 is TGCGCCAGCAGCCAAGAGTGGTACAGTTCTTCTGGGGCCAACGTCCTGACTTTC.